The table lists the clone carrying this T cell receptor beta chain with a few counts. What it recognizes is unknown. The data are from a study of cytomegalovirus exposure and HLA in healthy donors. Overall study: Early on, a data release was issued that held tens of millions of unique TCRs from HLA-typed donors. Study-wide points: A later analysis linked a missense DCLRE1C variant to TCR beta V- and J-gene trimming. Based on reports, TCR beta sequences accurately predicted HLA-A and HLA-B alleles for most subjects. Cytomegalovirus association was listed for 164 TCR beta chains.

Amplification used 60 Vbeta primers and 13 Jbeta primers. The data were produced by immunoSEQ multiplex PCR, yet TCRdb's version contains in-frame clones alone and is incomplete. This repertoire shows some 130,000 clones, around 77% found once; its top ten account for approximately 1%. The CDR3 spans 15 residues. From germline, CDR1 is SGHRS and CDR2 YFSETQ. With V trimmed by 4 bases and J by 7 bases, 8 bases remained unmatched. The V and J genes are TRBV5-1 and TRBJ1-4; 9 positions agree with TRBD1. Sequenced sample: PBMCs. This TCR was recovered from a man younger than 30 in good health and CMV-seronegative. CDR3 nucleotides: TGCGCCAGCAGCCCTAGGACAGGGGATGGTGAAAAACTGTTTTTT. It yields the protein CASSPRTGDGEKLFF.